The present T cell receptor (beta chain) was sequenced within a study of T cell responses to AZD1222 COVID-19 vaccine. Points from the study as a whole: Along spike, vaccine-associated CD4 TCRs were found throughout, with dominance at 160-218 and 743-854. In the spike-specific TCR repertoire, nearly half reportedly target unmutated variant regions. There were mostly white British donors and more females than males, and clonal diversity was possibly underestimated.

Turning to this clone: Its antigen is unknown.

Second doses that came at about 4 or about 12 weeks were put together. Repertoires were generated with immunoSEQ multiplex PCR, while TCRdb's copy carries only in-frame clones and drops some. The profile shows over 85,000 clones, roughly 83% of them singletons. The sequenced sample was peripheral blood, obtained 28 days after the second AZD1222 dose. The TCR originated in an adult who received the AZD1222 COVID-19 vaccine.

Here the CDR3 reads CASSLDNSFSYGYTF. As DNA, the CDR3 is TGCGCCAGCAGCTTAGACAACAGTTTTTCCTATGGCTACACCTTC. The genes are TRBV5-1 and TRBJ1-2; D gene ambiguous. This CDR3 is 15 amino acids long. Trimming cost V 2 bases and J 4 bases, with 15 bases left between them. Germline V gene lookup returns CDR1 SGHRS and CDR2 YFSETQ.